This entry describes one T cell receptor beta chain. What it recognizes is unknown. The method was immunoSEQ multiplex PCR; TCRdb's version includes in-frame clones alone and lacks a portion of them. The sample lists approximately 2.5 million clones, over 85% seen once, with about 0.34% in the top ten. These data come from a study of shared clonotypes between healthy human individuals. In the study overall: Three CD4 naive, three CD4 memory, two CD8 naive and one CD8 memory plate were used per donor. Findings and caveats of the study: The sampled material consisted only of blood, and tissue repertoires are likely to differ.

The CDR3 runs to 13 residues. Germline CDR1 reads SGHVS; CDR2 reads FNYEAQ. J gave up 7 bases and V 7 bases, and 4 bases lay outside the gene matches. V usage is TRBV7-6 and J usage is TRBJ2-1, with 10 bases fitting TRBD1. This TCR was sampled from a man aged 18 to 29 in good health. Some clones in this sample may be carry-over from other donors' samples. The sample comprised naive CD4+ T cells from PBMCs. Sample subset: CD45RA+ positively selected. CDR3 region: CASKTGGLNEQFF. The DNA for the CDR3 is TGTGCCAGCAAGACAGGGGGCTTGAATGAGCAGTTCTTC.